This passage covers 29 T cell receptor beta chains from one sample sequenced in a study of blood T cell repertoires in COVID-19. Produced via immunoSEQ multiplex PCR; TCRdb's table is partial and in-frame only. The sample has approximately 150,000 clones, 75% to 90% seen once. Sequenced material: peripheral blood. All receptors come from a woman aged 55-70 years with active COVID-19.

V is TRBV28 and J is TRBJ1-3; perhaps TRBD1 as D (5 bases). The CDR3 consists of 16 residues. Per the germline V gene, CDR1 is MDHEN and CDR2 is SYDVKM. V lost 7 bases, J lost 4 bases, and 20 bases lay in between. CDR3 nucleotide sequence: TGTGCCAGCAATTCCCCTTGGGGGGATTGGGGAAACACCATATATTTT. Its protein product is CASNSPWGDWGNTIYF.

V is TRBV7-9 and J is TRBJ1-4; 7 nucleotides line up with TRBD1. The CDR3 totals 18 residues. The germline V gene encodes CDR1 SEHNR and CDR2 FQNEAQ (reference sequence). Losses at the gene ends were 5 bases for V and 8 bases for J; bases not matched to a gene: 20. The CDR3 spells CASSLPTQGQGVEEKLFF. For the CDR3, the DNA is TGTGCCAGCAGCCTACCGACGCAGGGGCAGGGGGTAGAAGAAAAACTGTTTTTT.

The V and J genes are TRBV9 and TRBJ2-5, with 8 bases aligning to TRBD2. The CDR3 totals 16 residues. CDR1 and CDR2 from the germline V gene are SGDLS and YYNGEE. V was clipped by 3 bases and J by 5 bases; unmatched bases: 12. The CDR3 sequence: CASSAALTGGRETQYF. The CDR3 DNA sequence: TGTGCCAGCAGCGCCGCCCTGACGGGGGGGAGGGAGACCCAGTACTTC.

This chain joins TRBV6-5 and TRBJ2-7; TRBD1 matches at 10 bases. Germline CDR1 and CDR2: MNHEY and SVGAGI. CDR3 length equals 14 residues. The V gene end was trimmed by 8 bases and the J gene end by 5 bases; junction bases not matched to a gene: 9. In DNA form, the CDR3 reads TGTGCCAGCCAGAGGACAGGGGGTATTAACGAGCAGTACTTC. Its translation: CASQRTGGINEQYF.

The V call is TRBV7-9, the J call TRBJ2-7; 7 bases match TRBD1. The CDR3 totals 16 residues. In germline, CDR1 is SEHNR, CDR2 FQNEAQ (reference sequence). After removal of 3 bases from V and 5 bases from J, the junction contained 13 bases not matched to a gene. The CDR3 DNA reads as TGTGCCAGCAGCTTGGATGACCTGATGAGGGGGCACGAGCAGTACTTC. Protein sequence: CASSLDDLMRGHEQYF.

This sequence joins TRBV14 and TRBJ2-1; TRBD2 matches at 12 bases. The CDR3 sequence is 16 residues long. The junction had 5 bases not matched to a gene; V was cut back by 4 bases and J by 4 bases. Germline CDR1 and CDR2: SGHDN and FVKESK. In DNA, the CDR3 is TGTGCCAGCAGCCCTATCGGACTAGCGGGGTACAATGAGCAGTTCTTC. Translating gives CASSPIGLAGYNEQFF.

The V gene is TRBV5-3, the J gene TRBJ2-1; 13 bases align to TRBD2. TRBV5-3 is marked as an open reading frame, function uncertain. The CDR3 runs 16 residues. With V trimmed by 3 bases and J by 6 bases, 6 bases remained unmatched. In nucleotides, the CDR3 is TGTGCCAGAAGCTCACCGGGACTAGCGGGACTCAATGAGCAGTTCTTC. It translates to CARSSPGLAGLNEQFF.

The chain combines TRBV7-6 with TRBJ2-5, with D uncertain. Germline V CDR1 and CDR2: SGHVS, FNYEAQ. V lost 3 bases to trimming and J lost 6 bases, with 17 bases between them. The CDR3 is made up of 15 amino acids. CDR3 in DNA: TGTGCCAGCAGCTTCGTTGACGGAGATCGGAAGACCCAGTACTTC. Translation gives CASSFVDGDRKTQYF.

V gene TRBV9 combines with J gene TRBJ2-3, with a possible D match to TRBD1 (6 bases). Trimming removed 1 base from V and 1 base from J, with 13 bases in between. The germline CDR1 and CDR2 sequences are SGDLS and YYNGEE. This CDR3 comprises 16 residues. Here the CDR3 reads CASSVNGGAGTDTQYF. The CDR3 nucleotides are TGTGCCAGCAGCGTAAATGGGGGCGCGGGCACAGATACGCAGTATTTT.

The count of this clone is one. The V call is TRBV24-1, the J call TRBJ2-3, with 8 bases fitting TRBD2. Germline trimming cut 0 bases from V and 4 bases from J; bases unmatched to any gene: 5. Germline V lookup: CDR1 KGHDR, CDR2 SFDVKD. The CDR3 length is 16 residues. The CDR3 here is CATSDLQFGGADTQYF. For the CDR3, the DNA is TGTGCCACCAGTGATTTGCAATTCGGGGGGGCAGATACGCAGTATTTT.

The chain couples TRBV14 to TRBJ2-7; TRBD1 might be the D (6 bases). V lost 4 bases and J 1 base, leaving 8 bases between the germline ends. This CDR3 has 13 residues. The germline CDR1 and CDR2 sequences are SGHDN and FVKESK. The CDR3 DNA reads as TGTGCCAGCAGCCCCAGGGGTTCCTACGAGCAGTACTTC. It yields the protein CASSPRGSYEQYF.

The chain has TRBV27 and TRBJ1-2, with 10 bases identical to TRBD1. This CDR3 spans 14 amino acids. The germline V gene encodes CDR1 MNHEY and CDR2 SMNVEV (reference sequence). Trimming cost V 1 base and J 6 bases; bases outside gene matches: 2. CDR3 loop: CASSLLGQGNGYTF. The DNA for the CDR3 is TGTGCCAGCAGTTTATTGGGACAGGGGAATGGCTACACCTTC.

The genes are TRBV7-9 and TRBJ1-2; a possible D gene is TRBD1 (6 bases). The V gene's germline CDR1 is SEHNR and CDR2 FQNEAQ (reference sequence). V lost 11 bases and J 0 bases, leaving 16 bases between the germline ends. The length of the CDR3 is 14 residues. CDR3 amino acids: CAGRGGSSNYGYTF. CDR3 nucleotide sequence: TGTGCCGGCCGGGGGGGCAGCTCTAACTATGGCTACACCTTC.

V and J are TRBV16 and TRBJ2-5, with 8 bases that match TRBD1. The CDR3 loop spans 19 amino acids. The germline V gene encodes CDR1 KGHSY and CDR2 FQNENV. V was clipped by 1 base and J by 4 bases; unmatched bases: 17. CDR3 in amino acids: CASSQWAGGRHGDGETQYF. The DNA of the CDR3 is TGTGCCAGCAGCCAATGGGCAGGGGGCCGGCACGGGGACGGAGAGACCCAGTACTTC.

V and J are TRBV19 and TRBJ1-6; TRBD1 matches at 11 bases. The CDR3 loop spans 16 amino acids. After removal of 5 bases from V and 7 bases from J, the junction contained 7 bases not matched to a gene. Looked up from germline, CDR1 is LNHDA and CDR2 is SQIVND (reference sequence). CDR3 sequence (DNA): TGTGCCAGTAGTTCATGGACAGGGGGCAAGAATTCACCCCTCCACTTT. Its protein is CASSSWTGGKNSPLHF.

V usage is TRBV7-9 and J usage is TRBJ1-6; D remains unclear. The V gene lost 2 bases and the J gene lost 10 bases, with 9 bases spanning the gap. Germline V gene sequence: CDR1 SEHNR, CDR2 FQNEAQ (reference sequence). CDR3 length: 13 amino acids. The CDR3 bases are TGTGCCAGCAGCTTACCCAGAGGATCACCCCTCCACTTT. Translated: CASSLPRGSPLHF.

This chain joins TRBV7-2 and TRBJ2-7; D is perhaps TRBD1 (5 bases). The CDR3 is 13 amino acids. Trimming stripped 8 bases from V and 3 bases from J, with 14 bases between. Germline V gene lookup returns CDR1 SGHTA and CDR2 FQGNSA. The CDR3 nucleotides are TGTGCCAGCGCTCAGGGATTTCTCTACGAGCAGTACTTC. This sequence encodes CASAQGFLYEQYF. Full variable domain (missing parts from reference TRBV7-2 and TRBJ2-7): GAGVSQSPSNKVTEKGKDVELRCDPISGHTALYWYRQSLGQGLEFLIYFQGNSAPDKSGLPSDRFSAERTGGSVSTLTIQRTQQEDSAVYLCASAQGFLYEQYFGPGTRLTVT.

V gene TRBV5-1 combines with J gene TRBJ1-2, with D unclear. CDR1 SGHRS and CDR2 YFSETQ come from the germline V gene. The CDR3 has 14 amino acids. V was trimmed by 0 bases and J by 0 bases, leaving 6 bases between them. The CDR3 here is CASSLASANYGYTF. Written as DNA, the CDR3 is TGCGCCAGCAGCTTGGCCTCAGCTAACTATGGCTACACCTTC.

In its sample, this clone was seen a few times. The chain carries TRBV6-6 and TRBJ1-5; the match to TRBD1 covers 8 bases. The CDR3 is 13 amino acids. The V and J ends lost 8 bases and 7 bases, in that order; junction bases with no gene match: 7. Germline loops: CDR1 MNHNY, CDR2 SVGAGI (reference sequence). Here the CDR3 reads CASRQGQVQPQHF. For the CDR3, the DNA is TGTGCCAGCCGACAGGGGCAGGTCCAGCCCCAGCATTTT.

This chain connects TRBV18 to TRBJ2-7, with TRBD1 identical over 7 bases. Germline V lookup: CDR1 KGHSH, CDR2 LQKENI. The CDR3 totals 15 residues. V lost 4 bases and J lost 2; bases outside the gene matches: 8. CDR3 protein: CASSRPGQLPYEQYF. Here the CDR3 DNA reads TGTGCCAGCTCACGACCGGGACAGCTGCCCTACGAGCAGTACTTC. The full variable domain, its missing parts supplied by reference TRBV18 and TRBJ2-7, is NAGVMQNPRHLVRRRGQEARLRCSPMKGHSHVYWYRQLPEEGLKFMVYLQKENIIDESGMPKERFSAEFPKEGPSILRIQQVVRGDSAAYFCASSRPGQLPYEQYFGPGTRLTVT.

The J gene is TRBJ1-4, the V gene TRBV7-9; 9 bases line up with TRBD1. The CDR3 extends over 16 amino acids. J gave up 6 bases and V 3 bases, and 8 bases lay outside the gene matches. Germline lookup yields CDR1 SEHNR and CDR2 FQNEAQ (reference sequence). The CDR3, as DNA: TGTGCCAGCAGCTTCCCAGGGACAGGGTGGGATGAAAAACTGTTTTTT. Protein product: CASSFPGTGWDEKLFF. Variable domain in full (rest from reference TRBV7-9 and TRBJ1-4): DTGVSQNPRHKITKRGQNVTFRCDPISEHNRLYWYRQTLGQGPEFLTYFQNEAQLEKSRLLSDRFSAERPKGSFSTLEIQRTEQGDSAMYLCASSFPGTGWDEKLFFGSGTQLSVL.

This sequence joins TRBV18 and TRBJ1-3; 8 bases match TRBD1. The CDR3 has 16 residues. J gave up 4 bases and V 1 base, and 6 bases lay outside the gene matches. Looked up from germline, CDR1 is KGHSH and CDR2 is LQKENI. This CDR3 is CASSPRRGTGGNTIYF. For the CDR3, the DNA is TGTGCCAGCTCACCACGTCGGGGGACAGGCGGAAACACCATATATTTT.

This sequence joins TRBV7-2 and TRBJ1-1; D may be TRBD1 (5 bases). Trimming left V 5 bases short and J 4 bases short, with 11 bases between. The CDR3 length is 13 residues. Germline V gene sequence: CDR1 SGHTA, CDR2 FQGNSA. This CDR3 reads CASSGDGATEAFF. The CDR3 nucleotides are TGTGCCAGCAGCGGGGATGGGGCCACTGAAGCTTTCTTT.

This chain links TRBV24-1 with TRBJ1-4, with D perhaps TRBD1 (6 bases). CDR1 and CDR2 from the germline V gene are KGHDR and SFDVKD. V was cut by 5 bases and J by 7 bases, with 16 bases left in between. The CDR3 runs to 15 residues. The CDR3 here is CATSALRQESEKLFF. DNA of the CDR3: TGTGCCACCAGTGCCCTGAGACAGGAGAGTGAAAAACTGTTTTTT.

J is TRBJ2-7 and V is TRBV9; the match to TRBD1 covers 8 bases. Unmatched junction bases numbered 5, after V lost 4 bases and J lost 2 bases. The CDR3 is 14 residues long. The germline CDR1 and CDR2 sequences are SGDLS and YYNGEE. The CDR3 coding sequence is TGTGCCAGCAGCCCTGACAGGGGAGCCTACGAGCAGTACTTC. This translates into CASSPDRGAYEQYF.

The chain recombines TRBV19 with TRBJ2-1, with TRBD1 matching 7 bases. J was trimmed by 8 bases and V by 3 bases; bases with no gene match: 13. Germline assignment: CDR1 LNHDA and CDR2 SQIVND (reference sequence). The CDR3 totals 16 residues. The CDR3 here is CASSISRGYGRDEQFF. The CDR3 DNA reads as TGTGCCAGTAGTATTTCCAGGGGGTATGGTAGGGATGAGCAGTTCTTC.

The chain employs TRBV5-4 and TRBJ2-5; TRBD2 matches 11 bases. The germline CDR1 and CDR2 sequences are SGHNT and YYREEE (reference sequence). J lost 4 bases, V lost 2 bases, and 10 bases had no gene match. The CDR3 contains 17 residues. CDR3 DNA: TGTGCCAGCAGCTTTGGCCTAGCGGGAGGAGGGGGAGAGACCCAGTACTTC. It specifies CASSFGLAGGGGETQYF.

The chain uses TRBV18 and TRBJ2-1, with a weak D call TRBD1 (5 bases). Germline CDR1 is KGHSH and CDR2 is LQKENI. V lost 0 bases and J 6 bases, leaving 9 bases between the germline ends. This CDR3 contains 14 residues. The CDR3 here is CASSPPQGANEQFF. The CDR3 DNA reads as TGTGCCAGCTCACCACCTCAGGGTGCCAATGAGCAGTTCTTC.

This clone was found once. V and J are TRBV18 and TRBJ2-7, with 7 bases aligning to TRBD2. Trimming cost V 3 bases and J 3 bases; bases outside gene matches: 17. The CDR3 loop spans 18 amino acids. Germline V gene data show CDR1 as KGHSH and CDR2 as LQKENI. In DNA, the CDR3 is TGTGCCAGCTCACCGGGGAGGGCGGTGCGGGGAACAAGCTACGAGCAGTACTTC. Translation gives CASSPGRAVRGTSYEQYF.